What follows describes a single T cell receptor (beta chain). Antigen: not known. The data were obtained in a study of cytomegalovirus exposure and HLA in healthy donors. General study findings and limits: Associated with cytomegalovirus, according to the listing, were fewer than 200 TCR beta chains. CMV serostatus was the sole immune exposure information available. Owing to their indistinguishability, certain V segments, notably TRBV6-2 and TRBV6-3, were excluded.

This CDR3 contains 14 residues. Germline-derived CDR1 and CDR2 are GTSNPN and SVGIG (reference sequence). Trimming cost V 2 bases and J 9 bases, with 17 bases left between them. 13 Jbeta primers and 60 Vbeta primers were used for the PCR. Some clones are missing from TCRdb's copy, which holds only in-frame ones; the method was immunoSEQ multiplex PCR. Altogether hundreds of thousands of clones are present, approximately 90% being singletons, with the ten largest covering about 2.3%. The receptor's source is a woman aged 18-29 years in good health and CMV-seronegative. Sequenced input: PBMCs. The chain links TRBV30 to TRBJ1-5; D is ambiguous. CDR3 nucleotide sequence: TGTGCCTGGAGTCGGGTGGAGGGCGGTGGGCCCCAGCATTTT. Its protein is CAWSRVEGGGPQHF.